This T cell receptor (beta chain) was sequenced in a study of blood T cell repertoires in COVID-19. Study at large: In each case, the material was cDNA or gDNA derived from T cells, B-cell-depleted T cells, or PBMCs.

Per the original data handling: Reference gene primer amplification gave nucleated cell count estimates. TCRdb keeps only in-frame clones here, not all; method: immunoSEQ multiplex PCR. V and J calls and clone size are copied from that table; D and trimming were computed from the DNA. The sample has 200,000 to 300,000 clones, roughly 86% seen once; the top ten hold under 3%. Donors in Cohort 3 counted as recovered after two negative PCRs, clearance, or symptom resolution. Germline V gene sequence: CDR1 SEHNR, CDR2 FQNEAQ (reference sequence). This CDR3 comprises 18 residues. V was clipped by 5 bases and J by 4 bases; unmatched bases: 12.

Sequencing was carried out using PBMCs or T cells enriched from blood (not recorded which). This clonotype was obtained from a woman between 18 and 30 years old who had recovered from COVID-19. The rearrangement uses TRBV7-9 and TRBJ1-6; 9 nucleotides line up with TRBD1. CDR3 loop: CASSPTTGTGKYNSPLHF. For the CDR3, the DNA is TGTGCCAGCAGCCCCACAACCGGGACAGGGAAATATAATTCACCCCTCCACTTT.